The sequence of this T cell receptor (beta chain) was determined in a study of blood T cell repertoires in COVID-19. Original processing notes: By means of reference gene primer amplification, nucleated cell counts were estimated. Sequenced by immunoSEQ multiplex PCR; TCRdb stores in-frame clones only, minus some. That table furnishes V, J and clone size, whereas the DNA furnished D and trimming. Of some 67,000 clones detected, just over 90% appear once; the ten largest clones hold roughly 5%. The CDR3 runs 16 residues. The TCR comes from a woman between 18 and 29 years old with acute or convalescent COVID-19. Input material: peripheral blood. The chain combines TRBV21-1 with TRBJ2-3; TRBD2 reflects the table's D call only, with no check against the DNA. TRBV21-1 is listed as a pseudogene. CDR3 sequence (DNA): TGTGCCAGCAAGAAATCTAGCGGGAGCGGAACAGATACGCAGTATTTT. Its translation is CASKKSSGSGTDTQYF.